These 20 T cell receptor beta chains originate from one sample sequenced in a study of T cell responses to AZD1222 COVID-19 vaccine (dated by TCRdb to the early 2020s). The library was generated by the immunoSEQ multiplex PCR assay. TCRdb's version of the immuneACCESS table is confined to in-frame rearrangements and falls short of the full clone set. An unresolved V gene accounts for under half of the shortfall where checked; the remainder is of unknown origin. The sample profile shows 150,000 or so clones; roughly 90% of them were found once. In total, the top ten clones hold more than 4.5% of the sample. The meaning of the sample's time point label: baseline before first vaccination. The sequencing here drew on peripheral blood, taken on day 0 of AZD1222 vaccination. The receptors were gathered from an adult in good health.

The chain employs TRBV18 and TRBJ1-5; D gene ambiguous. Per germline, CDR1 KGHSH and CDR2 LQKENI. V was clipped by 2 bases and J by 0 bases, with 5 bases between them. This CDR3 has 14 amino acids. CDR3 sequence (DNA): TGTGCCAGCTCACCAGGATATAGCAATCAGCCCCAGCATTTT. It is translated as CASSPGYSNQPQHF.

CDR3 DNA sequence: TGCGCCAGCAGCCCCACCGGACTAGCGGATTACAATGAGCAGTTCTTC. Protein product: CASSPTGLADYNEQFF. The genes are TRBV5-1 and TRBJ2-1, with 10 bases that match TRBD2. Germline CDR1 is SGHRS and CDR2 is YFSETQ. V shed 4 bases, J shed 4 bases, and the junction held 8 bases outside the gene matches. The CDR3 spans 16 residues. The whole variable domain, filled in from reference TRBV5-1 and TRBJ2-1, reads KAGVTQTPRYLIKTRGQQVTLSCSPISGHRSVSWYQQTPGQGLQFLFEYFSETQRNKGNFPGRFSGRQFSNSRSEMNVSTLELGDSALYLCASSPTGLADYNEQFFGPGTRLTVL.

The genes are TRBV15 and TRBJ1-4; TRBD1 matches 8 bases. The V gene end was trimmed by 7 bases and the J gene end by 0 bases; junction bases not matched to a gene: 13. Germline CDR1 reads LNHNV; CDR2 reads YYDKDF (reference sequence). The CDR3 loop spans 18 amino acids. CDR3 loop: CATKAGTGSYATNEKLFF. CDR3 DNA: TGTGCCACCAAAGCTGGGACAGGTTCATATGCAACTAATGAAAAACTGTTTTTT.

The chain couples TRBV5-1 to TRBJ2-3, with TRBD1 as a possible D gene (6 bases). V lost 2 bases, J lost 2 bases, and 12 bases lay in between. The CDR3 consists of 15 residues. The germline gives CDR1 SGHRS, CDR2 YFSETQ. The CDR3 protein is CASSLQGQSTDTQYF. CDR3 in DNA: TGCGCCAGCAGCTTACAGGGTCAGTCCACAGATACGCAGTATTTT.

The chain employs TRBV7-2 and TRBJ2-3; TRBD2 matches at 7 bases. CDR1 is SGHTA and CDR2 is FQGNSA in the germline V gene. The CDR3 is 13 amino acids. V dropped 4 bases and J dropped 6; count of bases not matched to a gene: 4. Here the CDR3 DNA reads TGTGCCAGCAGCTCCCGGGGAGGGGATACGCAGTATTTT. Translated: CASSSRGGDTQYF.

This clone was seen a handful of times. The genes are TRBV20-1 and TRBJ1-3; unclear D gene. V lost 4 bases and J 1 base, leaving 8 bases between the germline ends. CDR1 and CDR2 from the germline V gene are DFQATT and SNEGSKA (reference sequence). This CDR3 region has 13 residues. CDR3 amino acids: CSANDGSGNTIYF. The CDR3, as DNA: TGCAGTGCTAATGACGGTTCTGGAAACACCATATATTTT.

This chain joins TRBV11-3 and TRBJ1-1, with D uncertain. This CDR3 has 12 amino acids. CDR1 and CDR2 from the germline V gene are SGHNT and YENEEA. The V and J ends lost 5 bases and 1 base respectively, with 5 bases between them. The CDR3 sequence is CASSAQNTEAFF. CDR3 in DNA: TGTGCCAGCAGCGCACAGAACACTGAAGCTTTCTTT.

The CDR3 bases are TGTGCCAGCAGCTTGGCGTGGGACACCGGGGAGCTGTTTTTT. Its translation: CASSLAWDTGELFF. The rearrangement links TRBV5-4 to TRBJ2-2; the D is unclear. Between the trimmed V and J ends, which lost 0 bases and 3 bases, there was a span of 6 bases. The CDR3 runs to 14 residues. Germline CDR1 reads SGHNT; CDR2 reads YYREEE (reference sequence).

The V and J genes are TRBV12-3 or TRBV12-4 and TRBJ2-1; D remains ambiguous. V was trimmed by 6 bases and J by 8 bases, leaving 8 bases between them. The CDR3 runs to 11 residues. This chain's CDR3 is CASRSRDEQFF. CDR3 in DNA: TGTGCCAGCAGGTCACGGGATGAGCAGTTCTTC.

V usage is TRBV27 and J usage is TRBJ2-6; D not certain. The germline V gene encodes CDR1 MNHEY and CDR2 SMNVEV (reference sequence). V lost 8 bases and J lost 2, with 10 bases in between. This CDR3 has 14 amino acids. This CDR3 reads CASRPPAGANVLTF. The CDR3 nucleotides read TGTGCCAGCCGTCCCCCAGCTGGGGCCAACGTCCTGACTTTC. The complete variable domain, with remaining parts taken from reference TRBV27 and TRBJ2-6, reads EAQVTQNPRYLITVTGKKLTVTCSQNMNHEYMSWYRQDPGLGLRQIYYSMNVEVTDKGDVPEGYKVSRKEKRNFPLILESPSPNQTSLYFCASRPPAGANVLTFGAGSRLTVL.

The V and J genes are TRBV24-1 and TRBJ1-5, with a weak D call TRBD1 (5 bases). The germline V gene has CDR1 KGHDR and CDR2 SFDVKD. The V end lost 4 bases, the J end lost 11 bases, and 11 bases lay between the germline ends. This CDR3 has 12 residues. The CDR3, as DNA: TGTGCCACCAGTGACTCAGGGCCAGCCCAGCATTTT. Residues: CATSDSGPAQHF.

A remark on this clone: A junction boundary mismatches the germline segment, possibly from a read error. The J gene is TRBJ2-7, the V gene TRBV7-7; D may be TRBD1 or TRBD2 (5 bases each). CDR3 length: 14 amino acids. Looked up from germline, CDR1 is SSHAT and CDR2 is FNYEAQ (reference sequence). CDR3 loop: CASSLRDGGYEQYF. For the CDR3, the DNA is TGTGCTAGCAGCCTCCGGGACGGCGGCTACGAGCAGTACTTC.

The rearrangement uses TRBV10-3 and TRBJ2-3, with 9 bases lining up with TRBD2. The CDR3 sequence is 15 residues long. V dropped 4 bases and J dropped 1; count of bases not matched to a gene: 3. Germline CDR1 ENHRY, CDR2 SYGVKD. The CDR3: CAISGSGGRTDTQYF. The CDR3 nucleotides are TGTGCCATCAGTGGTAGCGGGGGCCGCACAGATACGCAGTATTTT.

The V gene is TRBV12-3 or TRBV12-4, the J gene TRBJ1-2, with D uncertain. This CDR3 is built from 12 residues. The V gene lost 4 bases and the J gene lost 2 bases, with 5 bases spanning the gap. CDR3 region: CASSSDNYGYTF. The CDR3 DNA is TGTGCCAGCAGTTCGGACAACTATGGCTACACCTTC.

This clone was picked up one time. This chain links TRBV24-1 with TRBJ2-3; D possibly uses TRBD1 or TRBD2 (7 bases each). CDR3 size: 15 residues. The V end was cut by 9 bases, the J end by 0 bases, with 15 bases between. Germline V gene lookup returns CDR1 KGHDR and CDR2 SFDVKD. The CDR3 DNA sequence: TGTGCCACCGGGGGGGACAGTTCTAGCACAGATACGCAGTATTTT. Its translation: CATGGDSSSTDTQYF.

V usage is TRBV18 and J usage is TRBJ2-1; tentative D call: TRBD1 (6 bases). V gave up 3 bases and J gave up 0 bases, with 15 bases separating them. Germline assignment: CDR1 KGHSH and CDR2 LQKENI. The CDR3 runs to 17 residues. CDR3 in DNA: TGTGCCAGCTCACCCTCCACAGGGTTGAGCTCCTACAATGAGCAGTTCTTC. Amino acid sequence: CASSPSTGLSSYNEQFF.

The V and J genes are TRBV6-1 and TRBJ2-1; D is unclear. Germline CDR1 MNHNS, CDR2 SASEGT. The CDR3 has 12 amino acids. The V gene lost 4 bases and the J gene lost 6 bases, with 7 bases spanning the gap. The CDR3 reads CASSAPLNEQFF. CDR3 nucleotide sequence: TGTGCCAGCAGTGCCCCCCTCAATGAGCAGTTCTTC.

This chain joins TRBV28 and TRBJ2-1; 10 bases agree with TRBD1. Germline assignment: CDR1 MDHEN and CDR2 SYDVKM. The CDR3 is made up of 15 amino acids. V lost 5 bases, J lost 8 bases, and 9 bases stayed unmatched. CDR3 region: CASSPPGQGHDEQFF. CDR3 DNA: TGTGCCAGCAGTCCACCGGGACAGGGGCACGATGAGCAGTTCTTC.

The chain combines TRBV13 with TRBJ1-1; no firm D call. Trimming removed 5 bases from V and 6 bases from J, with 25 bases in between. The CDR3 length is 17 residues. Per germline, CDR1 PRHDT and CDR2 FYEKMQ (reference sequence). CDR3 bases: TGTGCCAGCAGCCCCGGCTGGTGGGTCAAGGGTCACGCTGAAGCTTTCTTT. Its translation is CASSPGWWVKGHAEAFF.

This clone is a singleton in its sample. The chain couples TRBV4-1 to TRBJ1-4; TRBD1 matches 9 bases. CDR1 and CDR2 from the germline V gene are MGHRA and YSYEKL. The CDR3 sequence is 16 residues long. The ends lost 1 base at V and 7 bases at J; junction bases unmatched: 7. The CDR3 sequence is CASSQGAGQGSEKLFF. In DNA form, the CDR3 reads TGCGCCAGCAGCCAAGGGGCCGGACAGGGGAGTGAAAAACTGTTTTTT.